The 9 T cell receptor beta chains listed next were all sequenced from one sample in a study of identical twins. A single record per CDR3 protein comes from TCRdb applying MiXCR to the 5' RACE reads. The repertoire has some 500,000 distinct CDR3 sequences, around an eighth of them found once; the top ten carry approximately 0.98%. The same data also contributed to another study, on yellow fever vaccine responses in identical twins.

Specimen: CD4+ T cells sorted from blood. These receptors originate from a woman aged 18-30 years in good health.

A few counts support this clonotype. This chain's CDR3 is CASSTRTELNTEAFF. The CDR3 bases are TGTGCCAGCAGCACTCGTACAGAATTGAACACTGAAGCTTTCTTT. V and J are TRBV9 and TRBJ1-1; D is ambiguous. This CDR3 has 15 residues. The V gene's germline CDR1 is SGDLS and CDR2 YYNGEE. The ends were cut back, 4 bases at V and 0 bases at J, with 13 bases in the middle.

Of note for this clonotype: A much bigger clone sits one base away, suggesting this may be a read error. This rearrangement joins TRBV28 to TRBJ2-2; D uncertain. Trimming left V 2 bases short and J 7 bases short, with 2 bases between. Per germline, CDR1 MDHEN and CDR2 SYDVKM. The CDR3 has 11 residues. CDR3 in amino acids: CASSLNGELFF. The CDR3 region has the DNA TGTGCCAGCAGTTTAAACGGGGAGCTGTTTTTT.

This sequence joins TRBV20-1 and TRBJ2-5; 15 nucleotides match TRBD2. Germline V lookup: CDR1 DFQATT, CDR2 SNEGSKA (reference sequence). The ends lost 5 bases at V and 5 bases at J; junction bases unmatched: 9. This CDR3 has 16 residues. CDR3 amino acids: CSADRTSGGAGETQYF. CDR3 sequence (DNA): TGCAGTGCTGACCGGACTAGCGGGGGGGCAGGCGAGACCCAGTACTTC.

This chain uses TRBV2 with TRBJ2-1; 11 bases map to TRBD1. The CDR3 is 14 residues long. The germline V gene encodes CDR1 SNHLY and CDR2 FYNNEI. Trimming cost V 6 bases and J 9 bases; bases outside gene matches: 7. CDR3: CASREDRGRGEQFF. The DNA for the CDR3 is TGTGCCAGCAGGGAGGACAGGGGGCGAGGTGAGCAGTTCTTC.

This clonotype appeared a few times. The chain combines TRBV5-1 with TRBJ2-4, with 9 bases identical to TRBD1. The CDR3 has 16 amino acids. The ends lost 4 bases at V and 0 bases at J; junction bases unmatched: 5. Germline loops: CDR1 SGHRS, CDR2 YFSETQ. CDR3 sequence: CASSLGQGIAKNIQYF. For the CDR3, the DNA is TGCGCCAGCAGCCTAGGACAGGGGATAGCCAAAAACATTCAGTACTTC. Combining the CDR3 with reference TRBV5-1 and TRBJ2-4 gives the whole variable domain KAGVTQTPRYLIKTRGQQVTLSCSPISGHRSVSWYQQTPGQGLQFLFEYFSETQRNKGNFPGRFSGRQFSNSRSEMNVSTLELGDSALYLCASSLGQGIAKNIQYFGAGTRLSVL.

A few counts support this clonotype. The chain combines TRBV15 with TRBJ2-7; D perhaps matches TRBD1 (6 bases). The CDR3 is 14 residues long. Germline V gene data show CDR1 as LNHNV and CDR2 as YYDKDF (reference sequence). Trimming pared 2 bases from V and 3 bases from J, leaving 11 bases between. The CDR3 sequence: CATSRNPDSYEQYF. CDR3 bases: TGTGCCACCAGCAGAAACCCGGACAGCTACGAGCAGTACTTC.

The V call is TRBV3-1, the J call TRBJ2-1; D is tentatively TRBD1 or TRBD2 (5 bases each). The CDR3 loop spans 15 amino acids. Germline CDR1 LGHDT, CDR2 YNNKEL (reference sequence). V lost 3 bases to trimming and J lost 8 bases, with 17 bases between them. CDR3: CASSQGPPFVDEQFF. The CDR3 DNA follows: TGTGCCAGCAGCCAGGGACCGCCCTTTGTGGATGAGCAGTTCTTC.

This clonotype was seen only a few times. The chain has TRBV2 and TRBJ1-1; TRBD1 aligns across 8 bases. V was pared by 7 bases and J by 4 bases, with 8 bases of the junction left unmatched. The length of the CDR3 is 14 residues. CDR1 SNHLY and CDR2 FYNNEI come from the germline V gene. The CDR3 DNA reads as TGTGCCAGCAAGCCGGGACAGGCGGGCACTGAAGCTTTCTTT. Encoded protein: CASKPGQAGTEAFF.

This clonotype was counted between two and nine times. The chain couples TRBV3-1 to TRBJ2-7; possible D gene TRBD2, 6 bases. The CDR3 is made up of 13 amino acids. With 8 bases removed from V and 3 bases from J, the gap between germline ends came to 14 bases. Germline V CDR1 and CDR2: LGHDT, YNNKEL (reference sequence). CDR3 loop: CASLGGGNYEQYF. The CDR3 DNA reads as TGTGCCAGCCTCGGGGGAGGAAACTACGAGCAGTACTTC.